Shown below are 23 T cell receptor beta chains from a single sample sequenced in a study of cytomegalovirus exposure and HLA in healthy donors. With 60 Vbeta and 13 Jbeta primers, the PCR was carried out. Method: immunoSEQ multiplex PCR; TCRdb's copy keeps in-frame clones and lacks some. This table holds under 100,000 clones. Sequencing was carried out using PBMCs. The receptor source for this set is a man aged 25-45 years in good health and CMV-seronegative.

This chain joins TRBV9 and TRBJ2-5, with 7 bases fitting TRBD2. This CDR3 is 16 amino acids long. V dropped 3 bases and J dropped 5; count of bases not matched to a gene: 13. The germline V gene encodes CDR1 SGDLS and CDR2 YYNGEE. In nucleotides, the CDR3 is TGTGCCAGCAGCGCATCCGGGGGGAGATCCCCGGAGACCCAGTACTTC. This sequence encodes CASSASGGRSPETQYF.

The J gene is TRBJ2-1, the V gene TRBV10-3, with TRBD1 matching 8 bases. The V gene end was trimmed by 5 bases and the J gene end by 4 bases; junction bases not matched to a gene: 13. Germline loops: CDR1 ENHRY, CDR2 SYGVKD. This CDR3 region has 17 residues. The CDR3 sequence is CAISLWTGTAGYNEQFF. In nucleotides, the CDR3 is TGTGCCATCAGTTTATGGACAGGGACGGCGGGATACAATGAGCAGTTCTTC.

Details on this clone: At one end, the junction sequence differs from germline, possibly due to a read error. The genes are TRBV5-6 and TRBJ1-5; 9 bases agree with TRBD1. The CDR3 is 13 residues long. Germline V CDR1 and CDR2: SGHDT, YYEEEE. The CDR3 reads CAGSGQGYQPQHF. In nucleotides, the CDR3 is TGTGCCGGCAGCGGACAGGGGTATCAGCCCCAGCATTTT.

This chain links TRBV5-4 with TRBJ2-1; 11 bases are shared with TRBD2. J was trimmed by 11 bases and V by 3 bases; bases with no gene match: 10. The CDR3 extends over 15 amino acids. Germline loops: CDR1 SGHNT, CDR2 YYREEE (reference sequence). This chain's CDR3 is CASSYSGTSGGQQFF. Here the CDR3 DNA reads TGTGCCAGCAGCTATTCCGGGACTAGCGGAGGACAGCAGTTCTTC.

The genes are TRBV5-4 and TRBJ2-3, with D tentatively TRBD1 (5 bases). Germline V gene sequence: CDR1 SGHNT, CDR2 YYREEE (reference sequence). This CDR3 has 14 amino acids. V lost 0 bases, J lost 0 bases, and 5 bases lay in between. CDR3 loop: CASSLGGSTDTQYF. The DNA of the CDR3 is TGTGCCAGCAGCTTGGGGGGCAGCACAGATACGCAGTATTTT.

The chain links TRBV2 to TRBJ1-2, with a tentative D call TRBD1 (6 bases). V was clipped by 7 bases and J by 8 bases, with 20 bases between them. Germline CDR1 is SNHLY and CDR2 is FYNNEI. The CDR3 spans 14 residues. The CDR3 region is CASIDRTTNWGYTF. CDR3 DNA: TGTGCCAGCATTGACAGGACTACTAATTGGGGCTACACCTTC.

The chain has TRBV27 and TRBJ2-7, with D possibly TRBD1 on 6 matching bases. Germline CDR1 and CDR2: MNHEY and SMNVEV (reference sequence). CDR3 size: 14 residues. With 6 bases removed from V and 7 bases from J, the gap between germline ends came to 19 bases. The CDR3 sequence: CASRGQNTIGEQYF. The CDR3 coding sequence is TGTGCCAGCAGAGGACAGAATACCATCGGGGAGCAGTACTTC.

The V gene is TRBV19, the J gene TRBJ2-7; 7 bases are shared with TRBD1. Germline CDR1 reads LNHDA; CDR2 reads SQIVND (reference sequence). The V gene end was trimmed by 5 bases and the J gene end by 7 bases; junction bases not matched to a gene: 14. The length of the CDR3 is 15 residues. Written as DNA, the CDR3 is TGTGCCAGTAGTGCCACCCCTGGGGGACAGATTGAGCAGTACTTC. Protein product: CASSATPGGQIEQYF.

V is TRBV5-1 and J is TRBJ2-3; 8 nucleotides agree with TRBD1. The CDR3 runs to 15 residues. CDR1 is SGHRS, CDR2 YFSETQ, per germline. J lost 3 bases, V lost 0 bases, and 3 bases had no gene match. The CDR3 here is CASSLVDRETDTQYF. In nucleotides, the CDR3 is TGCGCCAGCAGCTTGGTGGACAGGGAAACAGATACGCAGTATTTT.

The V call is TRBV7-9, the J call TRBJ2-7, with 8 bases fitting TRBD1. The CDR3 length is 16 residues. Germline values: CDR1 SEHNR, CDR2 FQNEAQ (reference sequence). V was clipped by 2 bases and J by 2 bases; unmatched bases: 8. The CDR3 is CASSLRGAGGAYEQYF. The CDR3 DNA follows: TGTGCCAGCAGCTTAAGGGGGGCAGGGGGCGCCTACGAGCAGTACTTC.

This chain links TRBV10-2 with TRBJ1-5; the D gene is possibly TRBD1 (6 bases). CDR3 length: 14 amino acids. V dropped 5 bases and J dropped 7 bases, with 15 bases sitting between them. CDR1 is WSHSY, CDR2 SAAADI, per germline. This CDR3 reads CASSLGRGGQPQHF. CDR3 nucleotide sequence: TGCGCCAGCAGTCTGGGCAGGGGCGGGCAGCCCCAGCATTTT.

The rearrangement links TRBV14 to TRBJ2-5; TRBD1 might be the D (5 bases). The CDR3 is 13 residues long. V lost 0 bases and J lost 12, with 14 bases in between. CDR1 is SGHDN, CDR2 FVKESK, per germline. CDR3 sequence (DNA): TGTGCCAGCAGCCAAGAAGGGGCGCTGACGGAGTACTTC. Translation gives CASSQEGALTEYF.

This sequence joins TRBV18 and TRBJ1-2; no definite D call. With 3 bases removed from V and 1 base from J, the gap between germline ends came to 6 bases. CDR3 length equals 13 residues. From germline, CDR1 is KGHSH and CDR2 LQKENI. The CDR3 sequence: CASSPGDNYGYTF. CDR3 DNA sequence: TGTGCCAGCTCACCCGGGGATAACTATGGCTACACCTTC.

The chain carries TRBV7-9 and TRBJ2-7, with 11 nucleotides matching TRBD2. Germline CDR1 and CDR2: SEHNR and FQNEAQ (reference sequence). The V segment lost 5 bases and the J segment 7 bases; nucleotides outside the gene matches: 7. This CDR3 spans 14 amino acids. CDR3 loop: CASSALAGGAEQYF. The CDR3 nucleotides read TGTGCCAGCAGCGCGCTAGCGGGAGGTGCAGAGCAGTACTTC.

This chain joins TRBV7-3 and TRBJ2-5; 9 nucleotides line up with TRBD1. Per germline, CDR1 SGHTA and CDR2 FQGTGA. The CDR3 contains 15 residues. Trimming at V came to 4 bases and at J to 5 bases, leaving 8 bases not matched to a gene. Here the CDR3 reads CASSYGQGYMETQYF. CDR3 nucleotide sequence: TGTGCCAGCAGCTACGGACAGGGGTACATGGAGACCCAGTACTTC.

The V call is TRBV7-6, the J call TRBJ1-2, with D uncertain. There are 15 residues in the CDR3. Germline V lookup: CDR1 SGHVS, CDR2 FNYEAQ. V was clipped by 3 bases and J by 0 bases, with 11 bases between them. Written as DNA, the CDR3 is TGTGCCAGCAGCTTTAACGCGAGAGCTAACTATGGCTACACCTTC. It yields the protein CASSFNARANYGYTF.

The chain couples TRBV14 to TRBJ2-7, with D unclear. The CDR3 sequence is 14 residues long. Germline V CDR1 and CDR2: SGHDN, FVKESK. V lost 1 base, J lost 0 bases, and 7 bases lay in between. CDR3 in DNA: TGTGCCAGCAGCCAAGCACGGTTCTCCTACGAGCAGTACTTC. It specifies CASSQARFSYEQYF.

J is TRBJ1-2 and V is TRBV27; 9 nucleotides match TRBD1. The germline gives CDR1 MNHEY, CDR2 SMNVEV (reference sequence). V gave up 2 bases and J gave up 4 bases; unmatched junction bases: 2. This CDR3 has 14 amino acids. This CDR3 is CASSLTGGFYGYTF. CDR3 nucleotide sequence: TGTGCCAGCAGTTTAACAGGGGGCTTCTATGGCTACACCTTC.

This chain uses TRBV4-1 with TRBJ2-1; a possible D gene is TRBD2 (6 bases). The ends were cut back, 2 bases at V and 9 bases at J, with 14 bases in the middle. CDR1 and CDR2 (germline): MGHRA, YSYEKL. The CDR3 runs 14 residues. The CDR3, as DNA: TGCGCCAGCAGCCAACTTCCTAGCGTCGTTGAGCAGTTCTTC. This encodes CASSQLPSVVEQFF.

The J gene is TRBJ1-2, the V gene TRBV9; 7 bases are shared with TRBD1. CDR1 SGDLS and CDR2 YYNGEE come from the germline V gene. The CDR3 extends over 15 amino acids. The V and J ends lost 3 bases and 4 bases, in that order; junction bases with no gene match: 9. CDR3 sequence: CASSATTGRSYGYTF. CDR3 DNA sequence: TGTGCCAGCAGCGCGACGACAGGGAGGAGCTATGGCTACACCTTC.

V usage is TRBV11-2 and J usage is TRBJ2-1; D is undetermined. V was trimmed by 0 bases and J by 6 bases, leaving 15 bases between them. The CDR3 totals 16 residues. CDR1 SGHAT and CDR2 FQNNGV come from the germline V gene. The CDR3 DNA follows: TGTGCCAGCAGCTTAGATCCTAAAATCCCCTTCAATGAGCAGTTCTTC. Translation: CASSLDPKIPFNEQFF.

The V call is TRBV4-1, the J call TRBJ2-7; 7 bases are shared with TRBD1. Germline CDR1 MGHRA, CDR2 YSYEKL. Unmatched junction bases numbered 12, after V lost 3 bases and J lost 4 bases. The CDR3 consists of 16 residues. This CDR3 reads CASSHKGDSKAYEQYF. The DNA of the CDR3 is TGCGCCAGCAGCCATAAAGGGGACAGTAAAGCTTACGAGCAGTACTTC.

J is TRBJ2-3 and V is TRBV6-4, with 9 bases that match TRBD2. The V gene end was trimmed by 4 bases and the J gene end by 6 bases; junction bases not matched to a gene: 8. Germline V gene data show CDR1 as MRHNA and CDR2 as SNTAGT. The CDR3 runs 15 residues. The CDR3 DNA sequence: TGTGCCAGCAGTGCGGGTAGCGGGAGTGTGGATACGCAGTATTTT. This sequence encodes CASSAGSGSVDTQYF.